These 30 T cell receptor beta chains originate from one sample sequenced in a study of PD-L1 blockade in urothelial cancer. Time point reported: peripheral blood 6 weeks after treatment start. TCRdb's table, derived via immunoSEQ multiplex PCR, lists solely in-frame clones and lacks some. Of roughly 45,000 clones in the sample, under 90% are singletons; the top ten hold about 14%. Sample: PBMCs, taken around atezolizumab (anti-PD-L1) treatment. These receptors originate from a man in his 60s with urothelial cancer.

J is TRBJ1-1 and V is TRBV19; 8 nucleotides align to TRBD1. Unmatched junction bases numbered 3, after V lost 3 bases and J lost 0 bases. In germline, CDR1 is LNHDA, CDR2 SQIVND (reference sequence). This CDR3 has 15 amino acids. CDR3 sequence reads: CASSIGQGLNTEAFF. The CDR3 nucleotides are TGTGCCAGTAGTATTGGACAGGGACTGAACACTGAAGCTTTCTTT. The whole variable domain, filled in from reference TRBV19 and TRBJ1-1, reads DGGITQSPKYLFRKEGQNVTLSCEQNLNHDAMYWYRQDPGQGLRLIYYSQIVNDFQKGDIAEGYSVSREKKESFPLTVTSAQKNPTAFYLCASSIGQGLNTEAFFGQGTRLTVV.

This clone appeared once. The chain couples TRBV5-6 to TRBJ1-2; 7 bases are shared with TRBD1. In germline, CDR1 is SGHDT, CDR2 YYEEEE. V trimming: 3 bases; J trimming: 2 bases; junction bases outside the gene matches: 7. The CDR3 totals 15 residues. The CDR3 here is CASSWRDSQNYGYTF. The CDR3, as DNA: TGTGCCAGCAGCTGGAGGGACAGTCAAAACTATGGCTACACCTTC.

The J gene is TRBJ2-7, the V gene TRBV27; a possible D gene is TRBD1 (6 bases). The CDR3 has 16 residues. Germline-derived CDR1 and CDR2 are MNHEY and SMNVEV (reference sequence). The V end was cut by 4 bases, the J end by 0 bases, with 16 bases between. CDR3 amino acids: CASSSVRTVVSYEQYF. The CDR3, as DNA: TGTGCCAGCAGTTCCGTCAGGACAGTCGTCTCCTACGAGCAGTACTTC.

This sequence joins TRBV5-1 and TRBJ1-1; 9 nucleotides line up with TRBD1. Germline CDR1 reads SGHRS; CDR2 reads YFSETQ. V dropped 3 bases and J dropped 0; count of bases not matched to a gene: 6. CDR3 length: 16 residues. CDR3 loop: CASSWGGQGLNTEAFF. For the CDR3, the DNA is TGCGCCAGCAGCTGGGGGGGACAGGGATTGAACACTGAAGCTTTCTTT. Supplemented by reference TRBV5-1 and TRBJ1-1, the full variable domain reads KAGVTQTPRYLIKTRGQQVTLSCSPISGHRSVSWYQQTPGQGLQFLFEYFSETQRNKGNFPGRFSGRQFSNSRSEMNVSTLELGDSALYLCASSWGGQGLNTEAFFGQGTRLTVV.

The chain links TRBV7-2 to TRBJ2-1; 9 nucleotides match TRBD2. The germline gives CDR1 SGHTA, CDR2 FQGNSA. The CDR3 consists of 13 residues. The V segment lost 5 bases and the J segment 13 bases; nucleotides outside the gene matches: 9. The CDR3 DNA reads TGTGCCAGCAGCCCAAGCGGGGGGCCTCGTCAGTTCTTC. This codes for CASSPSGGPRQFF.

This rearrangement joins TRBV5-4 to TRBJ2-3; a possible D gene is TRBD1 (5 bases). The CDR3 contains 14 residues. Per germline, CDR1 SGHNT and CDR2 YYREEE (reference sequence). V lost 2 bases, J lost 5 bases, and 12 bases lay in between. CDR3 protein: CASSFRRVEDTQYF. The DNA of the CDR3 is TGTGCCAGCAGCTTCCGCAGGGTAGAAGATACGCAGTATTTT.

This chain links TRBV28 with TRBJ1-1, with D tentatively TRBD1 (6 bases). V gave up 2 bases and J gave up 5 bases, with 12 bases separating them. The CDR3 covers 14 residues. Germline CDR1 is MDHEN and CDR2 is SYDVKM. CDR3 region: CASSLIRGRTEAFF. The DNA for the CDR3 is TGTGCCAGCAGTTTAATCAGGGGTCGGACTGAAGCTTTCTTT.

The chain employs TRBV7-8 and TRBJ1-2, with a possible D match to TRBD1 (5 bases). The CDR3 is made up of 14 amino acids. Trimming pared 1 base from V and 0 bases from J, leaving 6 bases between. Per the germline V gene, CDR1 is SGHVS and CDR2 is FQNEAQ. In DNA form, the CDR3 reads TGTGCCAGCAGCTTAGAAGGGGCTAACTATGGCTACACCTTC. It specifies CASSLEGANYGYTF.

This clone was picked up one time. The chain has TRBV6-1 and TRBJ2-3; 9 positions agree with TRBD1. The CDR3 loop spans 16 amino acids. Trimming took 2 bases from V and 10 from J; bases not matched to a gene: 13. Germline CDR1 is MNHNS and CDR2 is SASEGT. CDR3 residues: CASSETEGTGILAQYF. The CDR3 coding sequence is TGTGCCAGCAGTGAAACGGAGGGGACAGGGATCCTGGCGCAGTATTTT.

The rearrangement joins TRBV19 to TRBJ1-5; a weak D match, TRBD1 (5 bases). The V gene's germline CDR1 is LNHDA and CDR2 SQIVND (reference sequence). The germline V and J ends were trimmed by 5 bases and 7 bases, with 15 bases remaining between them. This CDR3 is 14 amino acids long. DNA of the CDR3: TGTGCCAGTAGTCACACAAGGCGGGGGCAGCCCCAGCATTTT. Protein product: CASSHTRRGQPQHF.

This chain uses TRBV7-2 with TRBJ2-5; D unresolved. Germline V CDR1 and CDR2: SGHTA, FQGNSA. V was clipped by 1 base and J by 5 bases, with 8 bases between them. There are 13 residues in the CDR3. The DNA of the CDR3 is TGTGCCAGCAGCTTAGGACCGGAGGAGACCCAGTACTTC. The encoded protein is CASSLGPEETQYF.

This rearrangement joins TRBV16 to TRBJ1-1; maybe TRBD1 (6 bases). From germline, CDR1 is KGHSY and CDR2 FQNENV. V was clipped by 0 bases and J by 7 bases, with 15 bases between them. This CDR3 is built from 15 residues. CDR3 coding DNA: TGTGCCAGCAGCCAATCCCCCGGACAGAGAAATGAAGCTTTCTTT. Translating gives CASSQSPGQRNEAFF.

The chain joins TRBV4-1 to TRBJ2-7; TRBD2 matches at 9 bases. Per germline, CDR1 MGHRA and CDR2 YSYEKL. The J segment lost 5 bases and the V segment lost 0 bases, leaving 8 bases of the junction unmatched. This CDR3 spans 16 amino acids. The DNA of the CDR3 is TGCGCCAGCAGCCAAGATGCAGCGGGGGGTTTTAACGAGCAGTACTTC. Its protein is CASSQDAAGGFNEQYF.

The genes are TRBV19 and TRBJ2-4; D may be TRBD1 (6 bases). The CDR3 is made up of 17 amino acids. Germline values: CDR1 LNHDA, CDR2 SQIVND (reference sequence). Trimming left V 5 bases short and J 0 bases short, with 17 bases between. CDR3 sequence (DNA): TGTGCCAGTAGTCCCCCAGGGACAAGTCTAGCCAAAAACATTCAGTACTTC. The encoded protein is CASSPPGTSLAKNIQYF.

The chain carries TRBV2 and TRBJ2-3, with 8 positions matching TRBD1. In germline, CDR1 is SNHLY, CDR2 FYNNEI. V shed 8 bases and J 4 bases; nucleotides not matched to a gene: 8. The CDR3 extends over 14 amino acids. CDR3 residues: CASGQGVGPDTQYF. The CDR3, as DNA: TGTGCCAGCGGACAGGGTGTGGGCCCAGATACGCAGTATTTT.

The V call is TRBV7-2, the J call TRBJ1-2; D unresolved. The CDR3 covers 14 residues. V was shortened by 5 bases and J by 4 bases, with 14 bases between the two germline ends. Germline V lookup: CDR1 SGHTA, CDR2 FQGNSA. Written as DNA, the CDR3 is TGTGCCAGCAGCCCCCAAGGAGGTGGCTATGGCTACACCTTC. It translates to CASSPQGGGYGYTF.

This chain joins TRBV6-6 and TRBJ2-1, with D possibly matching TRBD1 (6 bases). V lost 9 bases and J lost 6, with 18 bases in between. Germline CDR1 is MNHNY and CDR2 is SVGAGI (reference sequence). The CDR3 has 14 residues. The CDR3 is CASEEQGYGNEQFF. DNA of the CDR3: TGTGCCAGTGAAGAACAGGGATATGGCAATGAGCAGTTCTTC.

This chain joins TRBV11-2 and TRBJ1-1, with 10 bases fitting TRBD1. In germline, CDR1 is SGHAT, CDR2 FQNNGV. This CDR3 contains 16 residues. With V trimmed by 3 bases and J by 3 bases, 7 bases remained unmatched. In DNA form, the CDR3 reads TGTGCCAGCAGCTTTTGGACAGGGGGTTTGTACACTGAAGCTTTCTTT. This gives the protein CASSFWTGGLYTEAFF.

The V call is TRBV28, the J call TRBJ2-2; a possible D gene is TRBD1 (5 bases). The germline V gene encodes CDR1 MDHEN and CDR2 SYDVKM. V was pared by 3 bases and J by 4 bases, with 21 bases between. The CDR3 is 18 residues long. Here the CDR3 DNA reads TGTGCCAGCAGTTTCGATGGAATCAGGGTCGGAAGCACCGGGGAGCTGTTTTTT. Translation: CASSFDGIRVGSTGELFF.

The V call is TRBV30, the J call TRBJ1-4; D is unresolved. Between the trimmed V and J ends, which lost 1 base and 7 bases, there was a span of 19 bases. This CDR3 spans 16 amino acids. From germline, CDR1 is GTSNPN and CDR2 SVGIG (reference sequence). The CDR3 DNA follows: TGTGCCTGGAGTGGCATTGCGGCAACGGTGGGTGAAAAACTGTTTTTT. Translated, it gives CAWSGIAATVGEKLFF.

The chain combines TRBV6-5 with TRBJ1-2; perhaps TRBD1 as D (5 bases). Germline V gene lookup returns CDR1 MNHEY and CDR2 SVGAGI. This CDR3 comprises 15 residues. Trimming left V 0 bases short and J 5 bases short, with 13 bases between. The CDR3 region is CASSYSGEGRYGYTF. In nucleotides, the CDR3 is TGTGCCAGCAGTTACTCAGGGGAGGGAAGATATGGCTACACCTTC.

J is TRBJ1-4 and V is TRBV7-8; 9 bases match TRBD1. The CDR3 runs 15 residues. With 3 bases clipped from V and 7 bases from J, the junction kept 6 bases outside the gene matches. The germline gives CDR1 SGHVS, CDR2 FQNEAQ. The CDR3 protein is CASSFRGQGVEKLFF. For the CDR3, the DNA is TGTGCCAGCAGCTTCAGGGGACAGGGAGTTGAAAAACTGTTTTTT.

This chain links TRBV5-3 with TRBJ2-1, with D possibly being TRBD2 (6 bases). TRBV5-3 is an ORF, and what it does is uncertain. The CDR3 spans 19 residues. V shed 7 bases and J shed 2 bases, with 28 bases lying between them. CDR3 residues: CARGATWGDGEPAYNEQFF. CDR3 bases: TGTGCCAGAGGAGCGACATGGGGGGACGGGGAACCCGCCTACAATGAGCAGTTCTTC.

This rearrangement joins TRBV5-1 to TRBJ2-7, with a possible D match to TRBD1 (6 bases). The CDR3 has 13 residues. Germline V CDR1 and CDR2: SGHRS, YFSETQ. V was pared by 3 bases and J by 2 bases, with 9 bases between. Here the CDR3 reads CASSSGTTYEQYF. The CDR3 DNA reads as TGCGCCAGCAGCTCCGGGACAACCTACGAGCAGTACTTC.

The chain carries TRBV30 and TRBJ1-1; D possibly corresponds to TRBD1 (6 bases). Trimming removed 1 base at V and 10 bases at J, with 10 bases between. The CDR3 covers 11 residues. Germline CDR1 GTSNPN, CDR2 SVGIG (reference sequence). The CDR3 protein is CAWSGGQRAFF. For the CDR3, the DNA is TGTGCCTGGAGTGGGGGGCAAAGAGCTTTCTTT.

This rearrangement joins TRBV5-1 to TRBJ2-2; D possibly corresponds to TRBD2 (5 bases). The V gene lost 4 bases and the J gene lost 4 bases, with 11 bases spanning the gap. This CDR3 contains 14 residues. Germline V gene sequence: CDR1 SGHRS, CDR2 YFSETQ. The CDR3 DNA follows: TGCGCCAGCAGCATCCTTGGGAGCACCGGGGAGCTGTTTTTT. It is translated as CASSILGSTGELFF.

The V gene is TRBV10-3, the J gene TRBJ2-7, with TRBD1 matching 8 bases. Germline V lookup: CDR1 ENHRY, CDR2 SYGVKD. Losses at the gene ends were 4 bases for V and 6 bases for J; bases not matched to a gene: 5. CDR3 length: 13 residues. The CDR3 sequence: CAISGQDRAEQYF. Written as DNA, the CDR3 is TGTGCCATCAGTGGCCAGGACAGGGCCGAGCAGTACTTC.

The chain couples TRBV7-6 to TRBJ1-5, with TRBD1 as a possible D gene (5 bases). V shed 4 bases and J shed 4 bases, with 11 bases lying between them. The CDR3 contains 14 residues. The germline gives CDR1 SGHVS, CDR2 FNYEAQ. This CDR3 reads CASSSIRDNQPQHF. Written as DNA, the CDR3 is TGTGCCAGCAGCTCTATCAGGGATAATCAGCCCCAGCATTTT.

The chain carries TRBV6-5 and TRBJ1-1; D might be TRBD1 (5 bases). Germline V lookup: CDR1 MNHEY, CDR2 SVGAGI. Trimming left V 6 bases short and J 3 bases short, with 11 bases between. The CDR3 length is 13 residues. DNA for the CDR3: TGTGCCAGCAGACCCGGGACTTACACTGAAGCTTTCTTT. Translation gives CASRPGTYTEAFF.

This chain links TRBV4-1 with TRBJ1-6, with 7 nucleotides matching TRBD1. Germline-derived CDR1 and CDR2 are MGHRA and YSYEKL. Trimming took 0 bases from V and 9 from J; bases not matched to a gene: 8. The CDR3 totals 16 residues. The CDR3 protein is CASSQEGQWGLSPLHF. The CDR3 DNA is TGCGCCAGCAGCCAAGAGGGACAGTGGGGCCTTTCACCCCTCCACTTT.